At least ten counts were recorded for the clone carrying this T cell receptor (beta chain). Patients were aged 18 to 65, had disease duration under 2 months, and had newly diagnosed hyperthyroidism. Isolation of PBMCs was performed on around 9.8 ml fresh peripheral blood. V dropped 1 base and J dropped 5 bases, with 9 bases sitting between them. This CDR3 has 14 residues. Germline CDR1 is SGHAT and CDR2 is FQNNGV. Amplification of TCR beta CDR3 regions was performed using RNA transcripts as template. TCR CDR3 regions were first amplified by RT-PCR with HTBI primers. Each CDR3 protein is one row after TCRdb ran MiXCR on the multiplex PCR reads. The sample includes approximately 300,000 distinct CDR3 sequences, 16% of them seen just once. These data belong to a study of T cells in Graves' hyperthyroidism and ophthalmopathy.

Material: blood. This receptor was taken from a man younger than 40 with Graves' hyperthyroidism. The chain carries TRBV11-2 and TRBJ2-1; D may be TRBD2 (6 bases). The CDR3 loop reads CASSLGTTHNEQFF. The DNA for the CDR3 is TGTGCCAGCAGCTTAGGGACTACACACAATGAGCAGTTCTTC. Full variable domain (missing parts from reference TRBV11-2 and TRBJ2-1): EAGVAQSPRYKIIEKRQSVAFWCNPISGHATLYWYQQILGQGPKLLIQFQNNGVVDDSQLPKDRFSAERLKGVDSTLKIQPAKLEDSAVYLCASSLGTTHNEQFFGPGTRLTVL.